This passage covers 32 T cell receptor beta chains from one sample sequenced in a study of T cells in Graves' hyperthyroidism and ophthalmopathy. Template material for amplifying TCR beta CDR3 regions consisted of RNA transcripts. When the TCR CDR3 underwent first-round RT-PCR, the HTBI primer set was used. TCRdb reprocessed the multiplex PCR reads via MiXCR and lists one record per CDR3 protein. The sample has roughly 380,000 distinct CDR3 sequences, around 15% seen once. Sequencing used blood. These receptors all stem from a young woman with Graves' hyperthyroidism.

The chain carries TRBV29-1 and TRBJ1-4; maybe TRBD1 (6 bases). The germline gives CDR1 SQVTM, CDR2 ANQGSEA. This CDR3 comprises 13 residues. Trimming cost V 6 bases and J 2 bases, with 10 bases left between them. CDR3 sequence (DNA): TGCAGCGTCCTCGACAGGACTAATGAAAAACTGTTTTTT. Translation: CSVLDRTNEKLFF.

The chain employs TRBV18 and TRBJ2-5, with TRBD1 identical over 7 bases. In germline, CDR1 is KGHSH, CDR2 LQKENI. The CDR3 sequence is 15 residues long. V gave up 2 bases and J gave up 5 bases; unmatched junction bases: 8. The CDR3 region has the DNA TGTGCCAGCTCACCAGAAGACAGGGTCTCGGAGACCCAGTACTTC. Protein product: CASSPEDRVSETQYF.

This clonotype has a count of ten or more. V gene TRBV28 combines with J gene TRBJ1-5, with TRBD1 as a possible D gene (6 bases). The CDR3 loop spans 14 amino acids. V lost 7 bases, J lost 6 bases, and 16 bases lay in between. CDR1 and CDR2 (germline): MDHEN, SYDVKM. DNA of the CDR3: TGTGCCAGCAACCCACACCAGGGGTCTCAGCCCCAGCATTTT. Residues: CASNPHQGSQPQHF.

This clonotype was counted a few times. J is TRBJ2-7 and V is TRBV4-3; TRBD1 matches at 11 bases. CDR3 size: 18 residues. Trimming removed 0 bases from V and 6 bases from J; junction bases left unmatched: 13. Germline values: CDR1 LGHNA, CDR2 YSLEER. The CDR3 loop reads CASSQDFGGGQGAGEQYF. DNA for the CDR3: TGCGCCAGCAGCCAAGATTTTGGCGGAGGACAGGGGGCGGGCGAGCAGTACTTC.

This clonotype was seen more than once but under ten times. The chain is built from TRBV6-1 and TRBJ2-7; 11 bases fit TRBD1. Germline CDR1 reads MNHNS; CDR2 reads SASEGT. The CDR3 consists of 13 residues. Trimming removed 5 bases from V and 10 bases from J; junction bases left unmatched: 7. The CDR3 region is CASSSTGQGEQYF. For the CDR3, the DNA is TGTGCCAGCAGTTCGACGGGACAGGGGGAACAGTACTTC.

This clonotype has just a few counts. The rearrangement joins TRBV27 to TRBJ1-1, with 8 bases aligning to TRBD1. V dropped 6 bases and J dropped 4; count of bases not matched to a gene: 10. CDR1 is MNHEY, CDR2 SMNVEV, per germline (reference sequence). The length of the CDR3 is 15 residues. CDR3 sequence reads: CASSPDRGWGTEAFF. The DNA of the CDR3 is TGTGCCAGCAGCCCCGACAGGGGATGGGGCACTGAAGCTTTCTTT.

Ten or more counts support this clonotype. V usage is TRBV18 and J usage is TRBJ1-1; possibly TRBD1 for D (5 bases). V lost 0 bases and J 6 bases, leaving 11 bases between the germline ends. The CDR3 extends over 14 amino acids. In germline, CDR1 is KGHSH, CDR2 LQKENI. The CDR3 reads CASSPPGTPSEAFF. The CDR3 DNA sequence: TGTGCCAGCTCACCACCGGGGACTCCCTCTGAAGCTTTCTTT.

This clonotype was counted many times. This chain joins TRBV2 and TRBJ1-1, with D unresolved. Trimming took 2 bases from V and 1 from J, leaving 5 bases between them. CDR3 length: 13 amino acids. CDR1 is SNHLY and CDR2 is FYNNEI in the germline V gene. In nucleotides, the CDR3 is TGTGCCAGCAGTGAATTAGAGAACACTGAAGCTTTCTTT. Its protein product is CASSELENTEAFF.

Many counts were recorded for this clonotype. The chain combines TRBV18 with TRBJ1-5, with 8 bases that match TRBD1. Trimming took 5 bases from V and 2 from J; bases not matched to a gene: 2. CDR3 size: 14 residues. Germline V CDR1 and CDR2: KGHSH, LQKENI. The CDR3 DNA reads as TGTGCCAGCTCAGGGGGACAGGGCAATCAGCCCCAGCATTTT. This gives the protein CASSGGQGNQPQHF.

This clonotype was recorded many times. V gene TRBV11-2 combines with J gene TRBJ2-3; tentative D call: TRBD2 (5 bases). V lost 1 base to trimming and J lost 6 bases, with 14 bases between them. This CDR3 region has 15 residues. Germline V gene lookup returns CDR1 SGHAT and CDR2 FQNNGV. The CDR3 nucleotides read TGTGCCAGCAGCTTAGGGAGGACCCCTGGGGATACGCAGTATTTT. Protein product: CASSLGRTPGDTQYF.

The chain recombines TRBV27 with TRBJ2-7, with 11 bases fitting TRBD2. J lost 0 bases, V lost 5 bases, and 3 bases had no gene match. Germline V gene sequence: CDR1 MNHEY, CDR2 SMNVEV (reference sequence). This CDR3 has 15 amino acids. Written as DNA, the CDR3 is TGTGCCAGCAGTCTGACTAGCGGGATCTCCTACGAGCAGTACTTC. As protein: CASSLTSGISYEQYF.

A few counts support this clonotype. The CDR3 protein is CASYDPGTRAGNEQFF. Here the CDR3 DNA reads TGTGCCAGTTACGATCCGGGGACCAGGGCAGGTAATGAGCAGTTCTTC. The J gene is TRBJ2-1, the V gene TRBV19; possibly TRBD1 or TRBD2 for D (5 bases each). This CDR3 has 16 residues. From germline, CDR1 is LNHDA and CDR2 SQIVND (reference sequence). Trimming stripped 8 bases from V and 7 bases from J, with 24 bases between.

This clonotype has a count of ten or more. V gene TRBV2 combines with J gene TRBJ2-7; D not resolved. Looked up from germline, CDR1 is SNHLY and CDR2 is FYNNEI. This CDR3 contains 12 residues. Trimming took off 3 bases at V and 9 bases at J, with 12 bases between the two ends. The CDR3 bases are TGTGCCAGCAGTGAGACACAAACTGGGCAGTACTTC. Amino acid sequence: CASSETQTGQYF.

The genes are TRBV10-3 and TRBJ1-1; possible D gene TRBD1, 5 bases. V was clipped by 10 bases and J by 1 base, with 28 bases between them. There are 18 residues in the CDR3. Germline V CDR1 and CDR2: ENHRY, SYGVKD. Written as DNA, the CDR3 is TGTGCCACGATTAAACTGACAGTTAAGAGGCACGAGAACACTGAAGCTTTCTTT. It codes for CATIKLTVKRHENTEAFF.

This clonotype has at least ten counts. V is TRBV5-1 and J is TRBJ2-1; D call uncertain. Trimming shortened V by 4 bases and J by 2 bases, and 13 bases separated the two germline ends. The CDR3 runs to 15 residues. Germline V gives CDR1 SGHRS, CDR2 YFSETQ. The CDR3, as DNA: TGCGCCAGCAGCCCGACTGATGAGCCCTACAATGAGCAGTTCTTC. Translating it yields CASSPTDEPYNEQFF.

The chain is built from TRBV14 and TRBJ1-3; D remains unclear. The CDR3 sequence is 15 residues long. Per the germline V gene, CDR1 is SGHDN and CDR2 is FVKESK. Trimming shortened V by 1 base and J by 0 bases, and 7 bases separated the two germline ends. The CDR3 DNA reads TGTGCCAGCAGCCAAGGGGTGAGCTCTGGAAACACCATATATTTT. It yields the protein CASSQGVSSGNTIYF.

This clonotype appeared many times. The chain employs TRBV14 and TRBJ2-7; 9 bases are shared with TRBD1. CDR3 size: 13 residues. Germline CDR1 is SGHDN and CDR2 is FVKESK. V shed 6 bases and J 7 bases; nucleotides not matched to a gene: 7. CDR3 residues: CASRSTGGREQYF. CDR3 coding DNA: TGTGCCAGCAGAAGCACAGGGGGCAGAGAGCAGTACTTC.

This clonotype was found many times. The chain joins TRBV30 to TRBJ1-1, with 8 bases aligning to TRBD1. This CDR3 is 13 amino acids long. Germline V CDR1 and CDR2: GTSNPN, SVGIG (reference sequence). Trimming took 6 bases from V and 0 from J; bases not matched to a gene: 3. In nucleotides, the CDR3 is TGTGCCTGTAACAGGGGGATGAACACTGAAGCTTTCTTT. Its protein is CACNRGMNTEAFF.

A few counts support this clonotype. The V and J genes are TRBV10-3 and TRBJ2-7, with 7 bases identical to TRBD1. The germline V gene encodes CDR1 ENHRY and CDR2 SYGVKD. The V and J ends lost 9 bases and 7 bases, in that order; junction bases with no gene match: 9. This CDR3 spans 12 amino acids. The chain's CDR3 is CAINRGSEEQYF. The CDR3 DNA reads as TGTGCCATTAACAGGGGCAGCGAGGAGCAGTACTTC.

The V call is TRBV5-1, the J call TRBJ1-2; D ambiguous. This CDR3 has 16 residues. Germline V gives CDR1 SGHRS, CDR2 YFSETQ. V lost 4 bases to trimming and J lost 0 bases, with 16 bases between them. The CDR3 reads CASSPPAAAPNYGYTF. The CDR3 region has the DNA TGCGCCAGCAGCCCCCCGGCCGCGGCCCCTAACTATGGCTACACCTTC.

Only a few counts were recorded for this clonotype. The rearrangement uses TRBV28 and TRBJ1-5; D call uncertain. V gave up 4 bases and J gave up 6 bases, with 7 bases separating them. The germline CDR1 and CDR2 sequences are MDHEN and SYDVKM. The CDR3 consists of 12 residues. In DNA form, the CDR3 reads TGTGCCAGCAGTTCAACTCCTCAGCCCCAGCATTTT. Translation gives CASSSTPQPQHF.

This chain links TRBV5-1 with TRBJ2-7; 7 nucleotides align to TRBD1. Germline V lookup: CDR1 SGHRS, CDR2 YFSETQ. This CDR3 is 15 amino acids long. V trimming: 4 bases; J trimming: 2 bases; junction bases outside the gene matches: 9. CDR3 residues: CASSHGTEPTYEQYF. In DNA, the CDR3 is TGCGCCAGCAGCCACGGGACAGAGCCGACCTACGAGCAGTACTTC. Supplemented by reference TRBV5-1 and TRBJ2-7, the full variable domain reads KAGVTQTPRYLIKTRGQQVTLSCSPISGHRSVSWYQQTPGQGLQFLFEYFSETQRNKGNFPGRFSGRQFSNSRSEMNVSTLELGDSALYLCASSHGTEPTYEQYFGPGTRLTVT.

This clonotype was observed at least ten times. The V and J genes are TRBV29-1 and TRBJ2-1; D not resolved. V gave up 6 bases and J gave up 2 bases, with 5 bases separating them. Germline assignment: CDR1 SQVTM and CDR2 ANQGSEA. The CDR3 spans 11 residues. CDR3 residues: CSVVAYNEQFF. CDR3 DNA sequence: TGCAGCGTCGTGGCCTACAATGAGCAGTTCTTC.

This clonotype has just a few counts. The chain carries TRBV2 and TRBJ2-1; D remains unclear. This CDR3 has 15 residues. V lost 10 bases, J lost 0 bases, and 16 bases lay in between. Germline V lookup: CDR1 SNHLY, CDR2 FYNNEI. CDR3 amino acids: CANIGRLGSYNEQFF. DNA for the CDR3: TGTGCCAACATTGGAAGACTTGGCTCCTACAATGAGCAGTTCTTC.

This clonotype was detected many times. This chain connects TRBV12-3 or TRBV12-4 to TRBJ2-7; D perhaps matches TRBD2 (6 bases). V was clipped by 3 bases and J by 5 bases, with 14 bases between them. The CDR3 has 14 residues. DNA for the CDR3: TGTGCCAGCAGTTTCGGGACTCCGGGCAACGAGCAGTACTTC. It is translated as CASSFGTPGNEQYF.

This chain uses TRBV15 with TRBJ2-7, with a tentative D call TRBD2 (5 bases). The CDR3 runs to 16 residues. V shed 3 bases and J shed 0 bases, with 15 bases lying between them. CDR1 is LNHNV and CDR2 is YYDKDF in the germline V gene (reference sequence). The CDR3 bases are TGTGCCACCAGCAGGAGCGGTGGGTCGTACTCCTACGAGCAGTACTTC. Protein product: CATSRSGGSYSYEQYF.

Ten or more counts support this clonotype. V and J are TRBV20-1 and TRBJ1-5, with D unresolved. Trimming removed 7 bases at V and 0 bases at J, with 13 bases between. This CDR3 has 14 residues. Looked up from germline, CDR1 is DFQATT and CDR2 is SNEGSKA (reference sequence). The CDR3 is CSVESENSNQPQHF. In DNA, the CDR3 is TGCAGTGTCGAGTCAGAGAATAGCAATCAGCCCCAGCATTTT.

At least ten counts were recorded for this clonotype. V is TRBV7-8 and J is TRBJ2-1, with D possibly matching TRBD2 (5 bases). This CDR3 comprises 13 residues. V was trimmed by 3 bases and J by 9 bases, leaving 12 bases between them. CDR1 is SGHVS and CDR2 is FQNEAQ in the germline V gene. The CDR3: CASSLSGNGEQFF. The CDR3 DNA sequence: TGTGCCAGCAGCTTGTCCGGGAATGGTGAGCAGTTCTTC. Drawing the rest from reference TRBV7-8 and TRBJ2-1, the complete variable domain is GAGVSQSPRYKVAKRGQDVALRCDPISGHVSLFWYQQALGQGPEFLTYFQNEAQLDKSGLPSDRFFAERPEGSVSTLKIQRTQQEDSAVYLCASSLSGNGEQFFGPGTRLTVL.

This clonotype came up many times. This chain joins TRBV5-1 and TRBJ2-1; D possibly corresponds to TRBD2 (7 bases). The CDR3 runs to 16 residues. Trimming took off 1 base at V and 6 bases at J, with 17 bases between the two ends. Germline CDR1 and CDR2: SGHRS and YFSETQ. Here the CDR3 reads CASSLSGGLRLNEQFF. CDR3 in DNA: TGCGCCAGCAGCTTGTCGGGGGGCTTGCGCCTCAATGAGCAGTTCTTC.

In this sample, this clonotype turned up many times. The rearrangement joins TRBV6-6 to TRBJ2-7; TRBD2 matches at 9 bases. This CDR3 region has 17 residues. The germline CDR1 and CDR2 sequences are MNHNY and SVGAGI (reference sequence). The J segment lost 3 bases and the V segment lost 0 bases, leaving 9 bases of the junction unmatched. The CDR3 sequence is CASSYSGGLADYYEQYF. The CDR3 DNA is TGTGCCAGCAGTTACTCGGGGGGACTAGCTGATTACTACGAGCAGTACTTC.

To note about this clonotype: A much larger clone sits a single nucleotide away, making a read error possible. The CDR3: CASGRQQETQYF. The CDR3, as DNA: TGTGCCAGCGGGAGGCAGCAAGAGACCCAGTACTTC. The rearrangement joins TRBV6-1 to TRBJ2-5; TRBD2 is a possible D gene (6 bases). Germline assignment: CDR1 MNHNS and CDR2 SASEGT. V lost 8 bases and J 2 bases, leaving 9 bases between the germline ends. The CDR3 has 12 amino acids.

The CDR3 protein is CATTTSPYNEQFF. The CDR3 DNA reads TGTGCCACCACGACTAGCCCTTACAATGAGCAGTTCTTC. The genes are TRBV28 and TRBJ2-1; 7 bases map to TRBD2. Germline V gene data show CDR1 as MDHEN and CDR2 as SYDVKM. The ends lost 10 bases at V and 4 bases at J; junction bases unmatched: 7. CDR3 size: 13 residues.